The present T cell receptor beta chain was sequenced within a study of T cell responses to AZD1222 COVID-19 vaccine. The CDR3 contains 15 residues. Per germline, CDR1 MGHRA and CDR2 YSYEKL. V was clipped by 1 base and J by 8 bases; unmatched bases: 11. Data came from immunoSEQ multiplex PCR; TCRdb stores just in-frame clones and leaves some out. The sample comprises about 100,000 clones, about 85% of which are singletons, and 2% to 3% rests with the top ten. The genes are TRBV4-1 and TRBJ2-7, with 7 bases identical to TRBD1. This material consisted of peripheral blood, taken 28 days after the second AZD1222 dose. This TCR came from an adult who received the AZD1222 COVID-19 vaccine. The CDR3 spells CASSQVLGTDEKQYF. The CDR3, as DNA: TGCGCCAGCAGCCAAGTCCTTGGGACAGACGAAAAGCAGTACTTC.